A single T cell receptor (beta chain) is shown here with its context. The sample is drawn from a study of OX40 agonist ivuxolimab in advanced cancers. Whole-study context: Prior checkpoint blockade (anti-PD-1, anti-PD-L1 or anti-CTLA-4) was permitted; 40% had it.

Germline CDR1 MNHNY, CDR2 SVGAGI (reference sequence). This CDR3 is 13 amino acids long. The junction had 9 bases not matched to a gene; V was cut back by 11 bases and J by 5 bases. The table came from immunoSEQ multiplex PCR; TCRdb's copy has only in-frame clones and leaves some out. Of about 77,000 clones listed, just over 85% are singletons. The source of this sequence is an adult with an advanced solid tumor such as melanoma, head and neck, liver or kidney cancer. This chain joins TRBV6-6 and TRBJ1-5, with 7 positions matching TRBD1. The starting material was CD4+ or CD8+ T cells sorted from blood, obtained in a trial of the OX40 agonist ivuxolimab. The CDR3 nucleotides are TGTGCCGGGAGGGCAGGGGGTTATCAGCCCCAGCATTTT. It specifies CAGRAGGYQPQHF.